The sequence of this T cell receptor beta chain was determined in a study of CD8+ T cells in alopecia areata (dated by TCRdb to 2017 to 2018). Notes on the research overall: The treated patients took part in an open-label pilot trial in which moderate-to-severe alopecia areata was treated with oral tofacitinib at 5 to 10 mg twice daily. The SALT score, which quantifies the percentage of affected scalp surface area, was used to measure disease severity in treated patients. Scalp clonality was compared among normal scalp (n=4), patchy alopecia areata scalp (n=8), and alopecia totalis/universalis scalp (n=8). RNA was extracted with the PAXgene miRNA kit for fixed scalp, the miRNeasy kit for PBMCs, and the RNeasy kit for mouse skin. Patients on tofacitinib were biopsied at baseline and after 4 and 24 weeks of treatment, and several of the patients also had a later scalp biopsy. Tofacitinib was given for 6 to 18 months, followed by 6 months of follow-up off drug to assess delayed response and recurrence. In humans, TCRbeta sequencing was performed on scalp tissue and on sorted CD4+ and CD8+ peripheral blood T cells from healthy controls and from patients with patchy or totalis/universalis alopecia areata. immunoSEQ multiplex PCR using 35 Vbeta forward primers and 13 Jbeta reverse primers was used to amplify TCRbeta CDR3 regions. To study T cell clonal expansion in alopecia areata, the researchers applied high-throughput TCRbeta sequencing to both the C3H/HeJ mouse model and human patients.

Summary of the overall study and its limitations: Unlike mouse skin, where gammadelta T cells dominate, normal human skin contains resident alphabeta T cells that get sequenced too, which complicates analysis of the scalp TCR repertoire. Tofacitinib significantly decreased scalp clonality and the number of expanded CD8+ clones among the top 100 scalp clones. Higher clonality and more expanded CD8+ clones were observed in lesional scalp than in normal scalp, particularly in alopecia totalis/universalis, a finding suggestive of antigenic drive. Shared TCR sequences between patients were less evident than in mice, which may be partly attributable to HLA diversity in the patient population. The treated cohort was small, with a single nonresponder, so links between baseline CD8+ expansion and response need larger studies. During tofacitinib treatment, many expanded lesional clones stuck around in both scalp and blood, and this persistence may partly explain why relapse happens after treatment is stopped.

Reading the label with the study, this specimen's time point is: around 28 days on oral tofacitinib. The intended sense of this specimen's treatment or condition label: oral pan-JAK inhibitor, 5-10 mg twice daily. Lesional scalp punch biopsies and peripheral blood were obtained from alopecia areata patients. PBMCs were isolated by density centrifugation and stained for CD3, CD4 and CD8, and CD4+ and CD8+ T cells were sorted on a FACSAria. Libraries were made using the immunoSEQ multiplex PCR assay. RNA was extracted from all samples and reverse transcribed into cDNA, which served as template for TCR sequencing. SuperScript III was used to make first-strand cDNA, primed with a 2:1 mix of oligo-dT and random hexamers. A synthetic immune receptor repertoire was used to measure amplification bias, and any remaining bias was corrected computationally. The authors processed their data as follows. Raw reads were preprocessed for error removal, and CDR3 was defined according to IMGT conventions as running from the conserved cysteine to phenylalanine. Clonality was calculated as 1 minus Shannon entropy normalized by log2 of the number of productive unique TCRs. CD4 or CD8 identity of scalp clones was inferred by cross-referencing scalp TCRbeta sequences with sorted blood CD4 and CD8 repertoires. As stored in TCRdb, this immuneACCESS dataset retains in-frame rearrangements with V and J assigned. A fraction of the clones does not appear; measured against another copy, unresolved V genes explain less than half of the discrepancy, and the remainder lacks a known reason. V, J and clone size were drawn from that table, and D and trimming were deduced from the DNA. The sample table shows 130,000 to 150,000 clones, and approximately 80% are seen once. In total, the top ten clones hold more than 20% of the sample.

In the case of this clone: What antigen it recognizes has not been identified. Within one base of it there is no much larger clone, and no base qualities were kept.

The sample consisted of CD8+ T cells sorted from blood, taken at week 4, from a patient treated with tofacitinib. This TCR was recovered from a human donor with alopecia areata.

The encoded CDR3 is CASSFTATGYGYTF. The DNA is as follows: TGTGCCAGCAGCTTCACGGCAACAGGGTATGGCTACACCTTC. The V gene is TRBV6-5 and the J gene is TRBJ1-2, and perhaps TRBD1 as D gene, on 6 matching bases. V lost 6 bases and J lost 5 bases; the stretch between them is 16 bases long. The germline V gene gives CDR1 as MNHEY and CDR2 as SVGAGI. From the cysteine through the phenylalanine, the CDR3 covers 14 amino acids. Only CDR3 DNA remains: 42 bases, in frame from the first base.